The 2 T cell receptor beta chains given below trace back to one sample, sequenced in a study of preoperative IRX-2 immunotherapy in early breast cancer (dated by TCRdb to about 2019). Libraries were built with the immunoSEQ multiplex PCR assay. As stored in TCRdb, this immuneACCESS dataset retains in-frame rearrangements with V and J assigned. A fraction of the clones does not appear; measured against another copy, unresolved V genes explain less than half of the discrepancy, and the remainder lacks a known reason. In this sample the table shows approximately 11,000 clones, 75% to 90% of which occur a single time. The top ten hold more than 5% of the sample. The sample's treatment or condition label, in plain terms: preoperative locoregional IRX-2 cytokine immunotherapy. The material was lymph node tissue, obtained before IRX-2 immunotherapy. The source of these receptors is a human donor with breast cancer.

V and J are TRBV6-8 and TRBJ2-7, with 9 bases identical to TRBD2. The V gene end was trimmed by 7 bases and the J gene end by 5 bases; junction bases not matched to a gene: 15. Germline V gene lookup returns CDR1 MNHGY and CDR2 SAAAGT. The CDR3 has 16 residues. This CDR3 reads CASNGPGTSYSDEQYF. The CDR3 DNA reads TGTGCCAGCAATGGACCCGGGACTAGCTATTCCGACGAGCAGTACTTC.

The chain carries TRBV6-8 and TRBJ2-1, with 9 nucleotides matching TRBD2. The CDR3 is 16 residues long. The ends lost 5 bases at V and 7 bases at J; junction bases unmatched: 12. The germline CDR1 and CDR2 sequences are MNHGY and SAAAGT. DNA for the CDR3: TGTGCCAGCAGTGACCCGGCTAGCGGGAACTTGAATGAGCAGTTCTTC. Encoded protein: CASSDPASGNLNEQFF.